This TCR beta chain was sequenced in a study of OX40 agonist ivuxolimab in advanced cancers. Study information: The group had a mean age of 60 years, ranged from roughly 23 to 85, and was roughly 80% male. Study-level points and caveats: Clonal expansion by week 6 occurred in CD4+ and CD8+ blood T cells (at 0.1 to 3.0 mg/kg).

As to this clone: Its antigen is as yet unknown.

Clones were read by immunoSEQ multiplex PCR, and TCRdb kept only the in-frame ones, dropping some. The table has 35,000 to 40,000 clones, over 75% seen once. V lost 2 bases and J 3 bases, leaving 7 bases between the germline ends. There are 13 residues in the CDR3. Germline V gene sequence: CDR1 ENHRY, CDR2 SYGVKD. The chain couples TRBV10-3 to TRBJ1-1; TRBD1 might be the D (6 bases). The specimen was CD4+ or CD8+ T cells sorted from blood, collected in a trial of the OX40 agonist ivuxolimab. This receptor was identified in an adult with an advanced solid tumor such as melanoma, head and neck, liver or kidney cancer. The chain's CDR3 is CAISEAGDTEAFF. The CDR3 coding sequence is TGTGCCATCAGTGAGGCAGGGGACACTGAAGCTTTCTTT.